This T cell receptor beta chain was recorded in a study of post-analysis software for immune sequencing data. Study-wide results and limits: About 5 TRBV segments (TRBV5-6, TRBV5-1 and TRBV20-1 among them) occurred more frequently in patients than in controls. Compared with controls, patients showed significantly lower normalized Chao1 diversity.

This clonotype was picked up a small number of times. Its antigen is currently unknown. The germline V gene encodes CDR1 KGHSH and CDR2 LQKENI. Germline trimming cut 4 bases from V and 1 base from J; bases unmatched to any gene: 8. This CDR3 spans 16 amino acids. Unique molecular identifiers featured in each of the TCR beta cDNA libraries. TCRdb analysed the PCR reads with MiXCR anew, one entry per CDR3 protein. The sample yields about 200,000 distinct CDR3 sequences, approximately 30% seen once. The J gene is TRBJ1-1, the V gene TRBV18, with TRBD1 identical over 8 bases. The source of this sequence is a girl younger than 18 with multiple sclerosis. The specimen was blood. CDR3 nucleotide sequence: TGTGCCAGCTCACGCGGCAGGGGGCTATGGAACACTGAAGCTTTCTTT. This gives the protein CASSRGRGLWNTEAFF. The whole variable domain, filled in from reference TRBV18 and TRBJ1-1, reads NAGVMQNPRHLVRRRGQEARLRCSPMKGHSHVYWYRQLPEEGLKFMVYLQKENIIDESGMPKERFSAEFPKEGPSILRIQQVVRGDSAAYFCASSRGRGLWNTEAFFGQGTRLTVV.